By share of the sample, the clone carrying this T cell receptor (beta chain) is medium-sized. Its specificity is not known. The data belong to a study of T cell responses to AZD1222 COVID-19 vaccine. Study-wide background: Second doses were pooled across both intervals (about 4 or about 12 weeks).

Trimming removed 4 bases at V and 3 bases at J, with 4 bases between. The CDR3 extends over 11 amino acids. CDR1 and CDR2 from the germline V gene are SEHNR and FQNEAQ (reference sequence). Generated by immunoSEQ multiplex PCR, the TCRdb table keeps only in-frame clones and is missing some. The profile covers some 150,000 clones, with 80% to 90% appearing a single time and about 3% taken by the ten largest. General observations from the study: The study found vaccine-associated CD4 TCRs spanning spike, dominant at 160-218 and 743-854. The donor cohort was predominantly white British with a female majority, and clonal diversity may have been underestimated. Spike-specific TCR breadth and depth went up after people got two AZD1222 doses.

This sample comprised peripheral blood, obtained on day 0 of AZD1222 vaccination. The source of this sequence is an adult in good health. The genes are TRBV7-9 and TRBJ2-7, with unresolved D. In DNA form, the CDR3 reads TGTGCCAGCAGCTATAACTACGAGCAGTACTTC. This translates into CASSYNYEQYF.